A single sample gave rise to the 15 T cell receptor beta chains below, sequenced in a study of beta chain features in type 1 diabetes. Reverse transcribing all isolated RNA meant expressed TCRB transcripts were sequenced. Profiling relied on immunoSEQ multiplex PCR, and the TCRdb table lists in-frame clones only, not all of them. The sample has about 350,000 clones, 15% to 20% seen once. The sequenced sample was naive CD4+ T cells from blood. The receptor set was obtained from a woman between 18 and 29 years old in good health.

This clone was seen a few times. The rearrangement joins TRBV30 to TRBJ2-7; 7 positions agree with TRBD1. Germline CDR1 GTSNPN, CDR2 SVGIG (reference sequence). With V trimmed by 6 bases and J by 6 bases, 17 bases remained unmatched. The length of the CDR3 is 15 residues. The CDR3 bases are TGTGCCTGTTGGGACAGAGCCTCCTATGCCCGCGAGCAGTACTTC. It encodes CACWDRASYAREQYF.

The CDR3 is CASSLDSQRFYTF. The CDR3 DNA sequence: TGTGCCAGTAGTCTGGACAGCCAACGATTCTACACCTTC. This rearrangement joins TRBV19 to TRBJ1-2, with a weak D call TRBD1 (6 bases). The CDR3 has 13 amino acids. Germline CDR1 reads LNHDA; CDR2 reads SQIVND (reference sequence). The V end lost 5 bases, the J end lost 10 bases, and 17 bases lay between the germline ends.

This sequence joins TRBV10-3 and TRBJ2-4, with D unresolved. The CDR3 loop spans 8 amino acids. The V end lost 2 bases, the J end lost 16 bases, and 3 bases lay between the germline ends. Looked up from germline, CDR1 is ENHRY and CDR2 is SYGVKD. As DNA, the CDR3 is TGTGCCATCAGTGAGCGTTACTTC. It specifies CAISERYF.

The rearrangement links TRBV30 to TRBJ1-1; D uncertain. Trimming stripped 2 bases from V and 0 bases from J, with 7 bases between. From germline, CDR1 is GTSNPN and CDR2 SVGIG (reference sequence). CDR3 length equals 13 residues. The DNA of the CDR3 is TGTGCCTGGAGTTACTCGCTGAACACTGAAGCTTTCTTT. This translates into CAWSYSLNTEAFF. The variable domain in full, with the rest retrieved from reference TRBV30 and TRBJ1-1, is SQTIHQWPATLVQPVGSPLSLECTVEGTSNPNLYWYRQAAGRGLQLLFYSVGIGQISSEVPQNLSASRPQDRQFILSSKKLLLSDSGFYLCAWSYSLNTEAFFGQGTRLTVV.

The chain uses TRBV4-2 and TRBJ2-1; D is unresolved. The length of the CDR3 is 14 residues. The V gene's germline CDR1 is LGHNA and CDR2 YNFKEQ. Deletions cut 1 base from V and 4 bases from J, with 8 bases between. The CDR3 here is CASSQGLSYNEQFF. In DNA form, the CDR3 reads TGTGCCAGCAGCCAAGGACTCTCATACAATGAGCAGTTCTTC.

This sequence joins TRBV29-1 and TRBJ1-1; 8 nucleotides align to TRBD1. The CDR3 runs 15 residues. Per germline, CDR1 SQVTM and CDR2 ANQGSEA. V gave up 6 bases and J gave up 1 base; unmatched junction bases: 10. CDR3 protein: CSVRGPGWRNTEAFF. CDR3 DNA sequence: TGCAGCGTCAGGGGGCCGGGGTGGCGGAACACTGAAGCTTTCTTT.

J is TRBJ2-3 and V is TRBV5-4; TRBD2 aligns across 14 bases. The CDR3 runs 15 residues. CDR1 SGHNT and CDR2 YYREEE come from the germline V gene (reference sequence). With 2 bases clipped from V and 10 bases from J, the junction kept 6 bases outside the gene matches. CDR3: CASSLGGLAGVPQYF. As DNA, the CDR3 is TGTGCCAGCAGCTTAGGGGGACTAGCGGGAGTACCGCAGTATTTT.

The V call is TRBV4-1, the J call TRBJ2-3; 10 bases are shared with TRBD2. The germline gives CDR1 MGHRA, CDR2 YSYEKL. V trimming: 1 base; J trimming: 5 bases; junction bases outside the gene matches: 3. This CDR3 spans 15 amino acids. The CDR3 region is CASSQVGTSVDTQYF. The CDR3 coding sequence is TGCGCCAGCAGCCAAGTCGGGACTAGCGTAGATACGCAGTATTTT.

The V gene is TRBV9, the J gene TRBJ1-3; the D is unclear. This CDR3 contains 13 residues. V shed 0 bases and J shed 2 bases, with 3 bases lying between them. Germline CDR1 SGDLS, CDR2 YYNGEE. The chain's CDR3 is CASSVDTGNTIYF. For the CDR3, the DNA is TGTGCCAGCAGCGTAGACACTGGAAACACCATATATTTT.

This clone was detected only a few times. DNA of the CDR3: TGTGCCAGCAGTGAACGGGACACTTACGAGCAGTACTTC. Residues: CASSERDTYEQYF. The chain has TRBV6-1 and TRBJ2-7; tentatively, D is TRBD1 (6 bases). V was cut by 2 bases and J by 4 bases, with 9 bases left in between. CDR3 length: 13 residues. Germline V gives CDR1 MNHNS, CDR2 SASEGT.

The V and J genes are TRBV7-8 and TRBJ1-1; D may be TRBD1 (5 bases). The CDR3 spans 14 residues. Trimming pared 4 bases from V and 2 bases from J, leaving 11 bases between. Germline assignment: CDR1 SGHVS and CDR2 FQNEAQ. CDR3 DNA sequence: TGTGCCAGCAGCTCCAGGACAAGTAACACTGAAGCTTTCTTT. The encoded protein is CASSSRTSNTEAFF.

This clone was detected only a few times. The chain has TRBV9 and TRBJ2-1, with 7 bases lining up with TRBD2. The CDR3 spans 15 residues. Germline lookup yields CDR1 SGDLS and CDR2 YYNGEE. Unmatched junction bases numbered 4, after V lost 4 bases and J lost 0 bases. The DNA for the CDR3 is TGTGCCAGCAGCCCGCGGGAGAGCTCCTACAATGAGCAGTTCTTC. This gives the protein CASSPRESSYNEQFF.

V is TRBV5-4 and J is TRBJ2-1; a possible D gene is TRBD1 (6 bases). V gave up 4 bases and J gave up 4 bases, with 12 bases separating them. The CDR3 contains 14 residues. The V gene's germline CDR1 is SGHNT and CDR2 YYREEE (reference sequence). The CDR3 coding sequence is TGTGCCAGCAGCCCATCCACAGGGTACAATGAGCAGTTCTTC. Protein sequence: CASSPSTGYNEQFF.

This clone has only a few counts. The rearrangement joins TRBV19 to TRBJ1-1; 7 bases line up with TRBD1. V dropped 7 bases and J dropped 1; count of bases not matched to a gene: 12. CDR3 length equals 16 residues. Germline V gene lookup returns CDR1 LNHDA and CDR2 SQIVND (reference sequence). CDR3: CASTLILGQANTEAFF. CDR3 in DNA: TGTGCCAGTACCTTAATCCTAGGACAGGCGAACACTGAAGCTTTCTTT.

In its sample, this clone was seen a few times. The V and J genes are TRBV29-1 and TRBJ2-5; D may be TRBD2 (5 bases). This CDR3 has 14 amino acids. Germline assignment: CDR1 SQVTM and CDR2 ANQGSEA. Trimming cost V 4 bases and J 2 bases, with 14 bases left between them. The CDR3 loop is CSVGGHGEQETQYF. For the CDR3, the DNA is TGCAGCGTTGGAGGCCACGGGGAGCAAGAGACCCAGTACTTC.